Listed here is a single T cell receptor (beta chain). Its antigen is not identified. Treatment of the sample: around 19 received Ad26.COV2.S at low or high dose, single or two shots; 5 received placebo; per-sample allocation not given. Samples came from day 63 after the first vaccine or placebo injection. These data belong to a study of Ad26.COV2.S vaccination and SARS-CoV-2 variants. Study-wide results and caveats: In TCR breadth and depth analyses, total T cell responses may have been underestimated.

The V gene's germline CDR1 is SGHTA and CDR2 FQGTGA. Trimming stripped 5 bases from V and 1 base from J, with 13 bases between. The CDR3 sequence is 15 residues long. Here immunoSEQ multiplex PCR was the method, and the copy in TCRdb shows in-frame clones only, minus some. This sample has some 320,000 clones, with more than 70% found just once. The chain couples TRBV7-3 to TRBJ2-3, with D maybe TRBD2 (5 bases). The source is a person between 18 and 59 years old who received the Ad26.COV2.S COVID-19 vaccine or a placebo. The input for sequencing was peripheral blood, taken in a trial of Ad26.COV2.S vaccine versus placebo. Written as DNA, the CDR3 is TGTGCCAGCAGCCCCAAGAGGGATGGCACAGATACGCAGTATTTT. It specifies CASSPKRDGTDTQYF.